The text below deals with one T cell receptor beta chain. This record belongs to a study of blood T cell repertoires in COVID-19. Study-level information: Material from acute and convalescent COVID-19 was sourced from the United States, Italy and Spain. T cells, B-cell-depleted T cells, or PBMCs supplied cDNA or gDNA.

The CDR3 spans 13 residues. Germline V gene lookup returns CDR1 GTSNPN and CDR2 SVGIG (reference sequence). V dropped 3 bases and J dropped 3; count of bases not matched to a gene: 3. In the original workflow: From reference gene primer amplification, estimates of nucleated cell counts were derived. The data were produced by immunoSEQ multiplex PCR, yet TCRdb's version contains in-frame clones alone and is incomplete. That table supplies the V and J calls and clone size; D and trimming were determined from the DNA. The sample has about 260,000 clones; around 87% are singletons. The source material was peripheral blood. The V call is TRBV30, the J call TRBJ2-7; 9 nucleotides match TRBD1. This receptor was identified in a woman aged 40 to 50 who had recovered from COVID-19. This CDR3 reads CAWSSGQGYEQYF. CDR3 in DNA: TGTGCCTGGAGCTCGGGACAGGGCTACGAGCAGTACTTC.